The entry below describes one T cell receptor beta chain. Its antigen is as yet unknown. This entry belongs to a study of cytomegalovirus exposure and HLA in healthy donors. PCR used 60 Vbeta primers and 13 Jbeta primers. Sequencing used immunoSEQ multiplex PCR; TCRdb keeps in-frame clones, though not all of them. The sample holds 100,000 or so clones, around 75% seen once. From germline, CDR1 is SGHTA and CDR2 FQGNSA. CDR3 length: 15 amino acids. V shed 4 bases, J shed 5 bases, and the junction held 9 bases outside the gene matches. Unrecorded immune exposures were likely, despite nominal health at sampling. Study results and caveats: The sole available immune exposure information was CMV serostatus.

This TCR was sampled from a woman aged 18 to 35 in good health and CMV-seropositive. V is TRBV7-2 and J is TRBJ2-3; 7 bases align to TRBD1. Material for sequencing was PBMCs. This CDR3 reads CASSSQPQGVDTQYF. In nucleotides, the CDR3 is TGTGCCAGCAGCTCCCAACCCCAGGGGGTAGATACGCAGTATTTT.